Below, one T cell receptor (beta chain) is given with its context. No cognate antigen has been identified for it. The sample holds no much larger clone one base away, and base qualities are not on file. One collaborating source in Seattle enrolled patients while the patients were actively infected and followed the patients over time throughout the course of disease. Each collaborating institution followed its own protocols to collect whole blood in K2EDTA tubes. For TCRbeta analysis, collaborators shipped samples in one of three forms: frozen whole blood, isolated PBMCs, or DNA extracted from either of those sample types. This specimen comes from a study of blood T cell repertoires in COVID-19 (TCRdb year 2020). Concerning the study at large: Samples covering the acute and convalescent phases of COVID-19 were provided by collaborators in the United States, Italy and Spain. The prospective study material was composed of cDNA or gDNA derived from T cells, B-cell-depleted T cells, or PBMCs. Subjects who had been exposed to COVID-19, were actively infected with it, or had recovered from it provided the deeply sampled blood TCRbeta repertoires that made up the dataset. A freely available public database, intended as a resource for researchers studying the immune response to SARS-CoV-2, is where the repertoires were released. The samples were drawn from two sources: the first 160 participants of the ongoing ImmuneRACE study, and fewer than 1,500 subjects contributed by 6 global collaborators. The sample metadata nearly always contained a de-identified subject ID, COVID-19 status, age in years and sex. Where available, HLA class I and class II types were taken from metadata supplied by the sample provider and were not determined by assay-based typing.

V ends up 7 bases short and J 4 bases short, with an unmatched junction base count of 4. The germline V gene provides CDR1 SNHLY and CDR2 FYNNEI. The CDR3 has 12 amino acids, counting the end cysteine and phenylalanine. The sequence is cut down to CDR3 DNA, 36 bases in frame from base 1. What the study reported, not specific to this receptor: How much clinical and demographic metadata was included differed by source and by participant, and the metadata was provided uncurated.

TCRbeta CDR3 regions were amplified from genomic DNA using the immunoSEQ Assay, a bias-controlled multiplex PCR. For the original study's pipeline: Nucleated cell counts per sample were estimated from amplification of reference gene primers within the assay. Sequence reads were collapsed and filtered to measure the absolute abundance of every unique TCRbeta CDR3 rearrangement. For each sample, productive Simpson clonality was calculated as the square root of Simpson's diversity index across productive rearrangements. The source is immuneACCESS, and TCRdb retained only in-frame sequences with V and J called. Part of the clones is not carried over; for the studies checked, unresolved V genes explain less than half of this, and the remainder is unexplained. V and J calls and clone size are as listed in that table; D and trimming were resolved from the DNA. The sample data list more than 25,000 clones, and 70% to 90% of these were observed just once. Around 28% of the sample goes to the ten largest clones.

The chain was built from TRBV2 and TRBJ2-7; 7 bases in the junction line up with TRBD1. Sequenced input: peripheral blood. This receptor was identified in an elderly woman with COVID-19, enrolled during active disease. The DNA reads TGTGCCAGCACCGGGACAGAATACGAGCAGTACTTC. Its product reads: CASTGTEYEQYF.